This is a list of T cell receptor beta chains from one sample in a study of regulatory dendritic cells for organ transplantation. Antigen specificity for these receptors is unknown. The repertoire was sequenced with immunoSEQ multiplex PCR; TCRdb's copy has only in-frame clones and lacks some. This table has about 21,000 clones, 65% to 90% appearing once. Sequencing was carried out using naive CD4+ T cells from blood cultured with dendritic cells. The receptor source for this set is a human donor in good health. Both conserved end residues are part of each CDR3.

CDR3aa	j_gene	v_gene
CASSFGGTEAFF	TRBJ1-1	TRBV23-1
CASSSRGRTEAFF	TRBJ1-1	TRBV28
CASSRGDTQYF	TRBJ2-3	TRBV6-5
CASSIHRFGSYEQYF	TRBJ2-7	TRBV19
CASSPGLAGNEQYF	TRBJ2-7	TRBV7-2
CASSLRPGTGTGNEQYF	TRBJ2-7	TRBV4-2
CASSYSKGEQYF	TRBJ2-7	TRBV6-5
CASSVDLWGELFF	TRBJ2-2	TRBV9
CASSVSQEETQYF	TRBJ2-5	TRBV9
CASSGLAGETQYF	TRBJ2-5	TRBV2
CASSPKTGPRFEQFF	TRBJ2-1	TRBV27
CASSPRTGGYHNYGYTF	TRBJ1-2	TRBV4-2
CAISASGANVLTF	TRBJ2-6	TRBV10-3
CASSPGQGINSPLHF	TRBJ1-6	TRBV25-1
CASSFKISNTEAFF	TRBJ1-1	TRBV7-2
CASSLRIGNSPLHF	TRBJ1-6	TRBV27
CASSSRGGWTEAFF	TRBJ1-1	TRBV6-5
CASSLDRADLYGYTF	TRBJ1-2	TRBV11-2
CASSLTWWRDRGKVDYGYTF	TRBJ1-2	TRBV7-3
CASSYPRTPYEQYF	TRBJ2-7	TRBV11-2
CASSPPDSGTLRKEKLFF	TRBJ1-4	TRBV18
CATRRDTAQETQYF	TRBJ2-5	TRBV6-4
CASSLISPRGQSSYNSPLHF	TRBJ1-6	TRBV27
CASRETGSDEQFF	TRBJ2-1	TRBV11-3
CASSLGGIPSSGELFF	TRBJ2-2	TRBV5-1
CASSLTGQMNTEAFF	TRBJ1-1	TRBV5-1
CASTQGRKNTEAFF	TRBJ1-1	TRBV19